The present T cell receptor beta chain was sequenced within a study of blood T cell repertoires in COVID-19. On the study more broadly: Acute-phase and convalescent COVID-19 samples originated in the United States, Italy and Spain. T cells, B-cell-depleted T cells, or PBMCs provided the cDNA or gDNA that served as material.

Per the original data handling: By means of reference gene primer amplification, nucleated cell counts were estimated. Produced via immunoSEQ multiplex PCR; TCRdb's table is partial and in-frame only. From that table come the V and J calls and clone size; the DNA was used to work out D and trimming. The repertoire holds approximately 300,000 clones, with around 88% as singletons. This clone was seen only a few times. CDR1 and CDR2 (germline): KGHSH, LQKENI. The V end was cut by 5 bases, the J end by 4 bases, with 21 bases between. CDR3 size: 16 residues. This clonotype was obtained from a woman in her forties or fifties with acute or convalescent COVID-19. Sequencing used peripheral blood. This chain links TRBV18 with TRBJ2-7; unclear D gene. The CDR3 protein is CASSTLSSSGWYEQYF. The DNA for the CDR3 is TGTGCCAGCTCAACCTTAAGTTCATCGGGTTGGTACGAGCAGTACTTC.